This T cell receptor beta chain was recorded in a study of shared clonotypes between healthy human individuals. Points from the study as a whole: Non-shared clonotypes were found to have lower generation probabilities than the clonotypes that were shared by all four of the sorted-subset donors.

Between the trimmed V and J ends, which lost 0 bases and 4 bases, there was a span of 5 bases. CDR1 is SGHRS, CDR2 YFSETQ, per germline. This CDR3 has 12 residues. In regard to this clone: Antigen unknown. At the DNA level, this CDR3 is encoded by other sequences in the same sample as well.

Sequencing was performed with immunoSEQ multiplex PCR; in TCRdb, only in-frame clones are kept and a portion is missing. The sample includes hundreds of thousands of clones, 95% to 98% of them seen just once. This sequence was found in a woman in her 30s in good health. The chain carries TRBV5-1 and TRBJ2-7, with no clear D. Sequencing was carried out using naive CD4+ T cells sorted from blood. Regarding subset: CD45RA+ positively selected. CDR3 loop: CASSLGGYEQYF. CDR3 DNA sequence: TGCGCCAGCAGCTTGGGGGGATACGAGCAGTACTTC.